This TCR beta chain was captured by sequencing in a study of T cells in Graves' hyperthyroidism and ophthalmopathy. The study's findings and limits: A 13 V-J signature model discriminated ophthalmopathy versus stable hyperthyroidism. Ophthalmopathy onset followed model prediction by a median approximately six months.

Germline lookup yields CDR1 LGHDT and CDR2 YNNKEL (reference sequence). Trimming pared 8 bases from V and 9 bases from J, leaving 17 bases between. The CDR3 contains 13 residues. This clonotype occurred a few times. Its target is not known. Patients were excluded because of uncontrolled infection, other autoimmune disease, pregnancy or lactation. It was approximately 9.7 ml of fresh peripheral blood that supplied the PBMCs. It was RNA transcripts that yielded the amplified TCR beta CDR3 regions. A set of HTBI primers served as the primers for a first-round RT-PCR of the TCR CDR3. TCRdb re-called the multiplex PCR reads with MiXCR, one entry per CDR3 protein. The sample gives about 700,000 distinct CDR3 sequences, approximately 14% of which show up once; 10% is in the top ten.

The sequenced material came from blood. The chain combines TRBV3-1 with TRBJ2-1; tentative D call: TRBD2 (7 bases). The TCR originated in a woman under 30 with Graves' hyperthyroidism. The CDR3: CASGWRGGREQFF. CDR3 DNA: TGTGCCAGCGGCTGGAGGGGGGGGCGTGAGCAGTTCTTC.